Presented here are 26 T cell receptor beta chains from one specimen sequenced in a study of Ad26.COV2.S vaccination and SARS-CoV-2 variants. Here immunoSEQ multiplex PCR was the method, and the copy in TCRdb shows in-frame clones only, minus some. The sample has over 300,000 clones; about four fifths are singletons. Described treatment: 19 received Ad26.COV2.S at low or high dose, single or two shots; a few received placebo; per-sample allocation not given. The samples date from day 63 after the first vaccine or placebo injection. Sequencing used peripheral blood, obtained in a trial of Ad26.COV2.S vaccine versus placebo. These receptor sequences come from a person aged 18-60 years who received the Ad26.COV2.S COVID-19 vaccine or a placebo.

The sample holds a few counts of this clone. The chain is built from TRBV7-2 and TRBJ1-3; D remains ambiguous. V was clipped by 4 bases and J by 0 bases, with 4 bases between them. Per the germline V gene, CDR1 is SGHTA and CDR2 is FQGNSA. The CDR3 length is 13 residues. In DNA, the CDR3 is TGTGCCAGCAGCTCGAGCTCTGGAAACACCATATATTTT. This gives the protein CASSSSSGNTIYF.

Details on this clone: One end of the junction does not line up with germline, which may come from a read error. The V call is TRBV2, the J call TRBJ2-7; a weak D match, TRBD2 (6 bases). The CDR3 consists of 11 residues. Germline assignment: CDR1 SNHLY and CDR2 FYNNEI. CDR3 sequence reads: CASRHSWTKDF. In nucleotides, the CDR3 is TGTGCCAGCAGACACAGCTGGACTAAAGACTTC.

The DNA for the CDR3 is TGTGCCACCAGCAACGGTTTCTACAGGGAGCTGTTTTTT. As protein: CATSNGFYRELFF. J is TRBJ2-2 and V is TRBV15; D gene uncertain. There are 13 residues in the CDR3. The germline gives CDR1 LNHNV, CDR2 YYDKDF (reference sequence). Trimming shortened V by 4 bases and J by 9 bases, and 12 bases separated the two germline ends.

V gene TRBV2 combines with J gene TRBJ1-5; D ambiguous. This CDR3 has 13 amino acids. V gave up 7 bases and J gave up 6 bases, with 13 bases separating them. The germline gives CDR1 SNHLY, CDR2 FYNNEI. CDR3 DNA sequence: TGTGCCAGCAATTTCCAGCGGGGTCAGCCCCAGCATTTT. Translated, it gives CASNFQRGQPQHF.

The CDR3 DNA is TGTGCCAGCAGTTCGACTAGCGGGGACACAGATACGCAGTATTTT. Amino acids: CASSSTSGDTDTQYF. This chain connects TRBV6-6 to TRBJ2-3, with 11 bases aligning to TRBD2. Trimming removed 4 bases from V and 2 bases from J; junction bases left unmatched: 2. The CDR3 spans 15 residues. Germline V gene sequence: CDR1 MNHNY, CDR2 SVGAGI (reference sequence).

The V gene is TRBV29-1, the J gene TRBJ2-1; 9 nucleotides align to TRBD1. The CDR3 extends over 13 amino acids. V was pared by 5 bases and J by 8 bases, with 7 bases of the junction left unmatched. The germline V gene encodes CDR1 SQVTM and CDR2 ANQGSEA. This CDR3 reads CSVYRQGEDEQFF. The CDR3 nucleotides read TGCAGCGTTTACAGACAGGGGGAGGATGAGCAGTTCTTC.

J is TRBJ1-6 and V is TRBV7-2, with D uncertain. From germline, CDR1 is SGHTA and CDR2 FQGNSA. V was clipped by 7 bases and J by 7 bases, with 23 bases between them. CDR3 length: 17 residues. The CDR3 reads CASTPLVRVTGNSPLHF. The CDR3 DNA sequence: TGTGCCAGCACCCCCCTTGTGCGGGTAACGGGGAATTCACCCCTCCACTTT.

This chain connects TRBV19 to TRBJ2-5; either TRBD1 or TRBD2 may supply D (6 bases each). V lost 2 bases, J lost 5 bases, and 12 bases lay in between. The CDR3 runs 14 residues. CDR1 LNHDA and CDR2 SQIVND come from the germline V gene (reference sequence). The CDR3 region has the DNA TGTGCCAGTAGTATAATCGGAGGGGGGGAGACCCAGTACTTC. Translated: CASSIIGGGETQYF. Together with reference TRBV19 and TRBJ2-5, the CDR3 gives the full variable domain: DGGITQSPKYLFRKEGQNVTLSCEQNLNHDAMYWYRQDPGQGLRLIYYSQIVNDFQKGDIAEGYSVSREKKESFPLTVTSAQKNPTAFYLCASSIIGGGETQYFGPGTRLLVL.

The chain has TRBV9 and TRBJ1-5; no firm D call. The CDR3 runs 15 residues. Trimming removed 0 bases from V and 2 bases from J, with 9 bases in between. Germline V gives CDR1 SGDLS, CDR2 YYNGEE. CDR3 nucleotide sequence: TGTGCCAGCAGCGTAGAGGGCGTGGGCAATCAGCCCCAGCATTTT. It specifies CASSVEGVGNQPQHF.

This chain links TRBV5-4 with TRBJ1-1; D not resolved. With 10 bases removed from V and 0 bases from J, the gap between germline ends came to 16 bases. Germline assignment: CDR1 SGHNT and CDR2 YYREEE (reference sequence). The CDR3 runs 14 residues. For the CDR3, the DNA is TGTGCCCGGGCCTTAAGGGTCCTGAACACTGAAGCTTTCTTT. Translation: CARALRVLNTEAFF. The full variable domain, with the rest looked up from reference TRBV5-4 and TRBJ1-1, is ETGVTQSPTHLIKTRGQQVTLRCSSQSGHNTVSWYQQALGQGPQFIFQYYREEENGRGNFPPRFSGLQFPNYSSELNVNALELDDSALYLCARALRVLNTEAFFGQGTRLTVV.

The rearrangement joins TRBV12-3 or TRBV12-4 to TRBJ2-7; no definite D call. V lost 4 bases and J 7 bases, leaving 14 bases between the germline ends. The CDR3 has 13 residues. The chain's CDR3 is CASSSQTRREQYF. CDR3 nucleotide sequence: TGTGCCAGCAGTTCTCAGACCCGGCGGGAGCAGTACTTC.

The chain uses TRBV2 and TRBJ2-1, with D uncertain. Trimming cost V 5 bases and J 9 bases, with 8 bases left between them. The CDR3 is made up of 11 amino acids. The V gene's germline CDR1 is SNHLY and CDR2 FYNNEI. In DNA form, the CDR3 reads TGTGCCAGCAGTTCCAGGAGTGAGCAGTTCTTC. Translating gives CASSSRSEQFF.

The genes are TRBV9 and TRBJ2-1; 7 bases align to TRBD1. The germline V gene encodes CDR1 SGDLS and CDR2 YYNGEE. With V trimmed by 4 bases and J by 3 bases, 7 bases remained unmatched. This CDR3 spans 15 amino acids. The CDR3 DNA sequence: TGTGCCAGCAGCACCCCCGGGACAGTCTACAATGAGCAGTTCTTC. Encoded protein: CASSTPGTVYNEQFF.

This clone was seen only a few times. The V and J genes are TRBV7-9 and TRBJ1-2; possibly TRBD1 for D (6 bases). V was shortened by 3 bases and J by 4 bases, with 12 bases between the two germline ends. This CDR3 comprises 14 residues. Germline values: CDR1 SEHNR, CDR2 FQNEAQ (reference sequence). The DNA for the CDR3 is TGTGCCAGCAGCTTTGGACAGCCTCTCTATGGCTACACCTTC. It codes for CASSFGQPLYGYTF.

The chain is built from TRBV30 and TRBJ1-2; 7 bases are a match to TRBD1. The V gene end was trimmed by 1 base and the J gene end by 8 bases; junction bases not matched to a gene: 13. In germline, CDR1 is GTSNPN, CDR2 SVGIG (reference sequence). The CDR3 length is 15 residues. CDR3 loop: CAWSAWDRGVQGYTF. The DNA for the CDR3 is TGTGCCTGGAGTGCCTGGGACAGAGGGGTCCAGGGCTACACCTTC. Together with reference TRBV30 and TRBJ1-2, the CDR3 gives the full variable domain: SQTIHQWPATLVQPVGSPLSLECTVEGTSNPNLYWYRQAAGRGLQLLFYSVGIGQISSEVPQNLSASRPQDRQFILSSKKLLLSDSGFYLCAWSAWDRGVQGYTFGSGTRLTVV.

The genes are TRBV20-1 and TRBJ2-3; 9 nucleotides match TRBD2. V dropped 3 bases and J dropped 4; count of bases not matched to a gene: 11. From germline, CDR1 is DFQATT and CDR2 SNEGSKA (reference sequence). The CDR3 totals 16 residues. For the CDR3, the DNA is TGCAGTGCTAGTGTTGGAGCGGGGGGCCCCCCAGATACGCAGTATTTT. It codes for CSASVGAGGPPDTQYF.

The rearrangement links TRBV9 to TRBJ1-2, with D possibly being TRBD1 (5 bases). Trimming took 1 base from V and 2 from J, leaving 12 bases between them. This CDR3 is built from 15 residues. Germline assignment: CDR1 SGDLS and CDR2 YYNGEE. CDR3 bases: TGTGCCAGCAGCGTAAGCCCAGGGCTAAACTATGGCTACACCTTC. It specifies CASSVSPGLNYGYTF.

The chain links TRBV5-1 to TRBJ2-7; TRBD1 might be the D (6 bases). This CDR3 contains 12 residues. Trimming pared 1 base from V and 4 bases from J, leaving 6 bases between. From germline, CDR1 is SGHRS and CDR2 YFSETQ. The CDR3 reads CASSLTGYEQYF. CDR3 coding DNA: TGCGCCAGCAGCTTGACAGGGTACGAGCAGTACTTC.

As DNA, the CDR3 is TGTGCCAGCAGCCCAGTAACGGACAGGGACAGGGACATTCAGTACTTC. Translation: CASSPVTDRDRDIQYF. The chain recombines TRBV7-9 with TRBJ2-4, with 9 bases lining up with TRBD1. The CDR3 contains 16 residues. Germline CDR1 SEHNR, CDR2 FQNEAQ (reference sequence). V lost 5 bases, J lost 8 bases, and 13 bases stayed unmatched.

This chain connects TRBV7-2 to TRBJ1-5; 7 nucleotides line up with TRBD1. The CDR3 length is 18 residues. Germline CDR1 SGHTA, CDR2 FQGNSA. The ends lost 5 bases at V and 3 bases at J; junction bases unmatched: 16. CDR3 region: CASSLYNAGTANNQPQHF. In DNA, the CDR3 is TGTGCCAGCAGCCTCTACAATGCCGGGACAGCTAACAATCAGCCCCAGCATTTT.

The chain combines TRBV28 with TRBJ1-2, with D maybe TRBD1 (5 bases). Germline assignment: CDR1 MDHEN and CDR2 SYDVKM. The CDR3 extends over 12 amino acids. Trimming left V 5 bases short and J 8 bases short, with 12 bases between. CDR3 loop: CASSRQGGGYTF. The CDR3 DNA sequence: TGTGCCAGCAGTCGGCAGGGAGGGGGCTACACCTTC.

The chain is built from TRBV30 and TRBJ2-7; 8 bases match TRBD2. The CDR3 sequence is 14 residues long. The germline gives CDR1 GTSNPN, CDR2 SVGIG (reference sequence). Trimming took 4 bases from V and 4 from J; bases not matched to a gene: 9. In DNA, the CDR3 is TGTGCCTGGAAGCCAGCGGGAGAACAGTACGAGCAGTACTTC. Translating it yields CAWKPAGEQYEQYF.

The chain has TRBV4-3 and TRBJ1-1; perhaps TRBD1 as D (5 bases). CDR1 and CDR2 from the germline V gene are LGHNA and YSLEER. Trimming left V 0 bases short and J 10 bases short, with 12 bases between. This CDR3 is built from 13 residues. The CDR3 DNA reads as TGCGCCAGCAGCCAAGATGGGCATCAGGGAGCTTTCTTT. It encodes CASSQDGHQGAFF.

This chain links TRBV5-1 with TRBJ2-5; 13 bases map to TRBD2. The CDR3 is made up of 16 amino acids. Germline CDR1 and CDR2: SGHRS and YFSETQ. Trimming took 5 bases from V and 1 from J; bases not matched to a gene: 5. In nucleotides, the CDR3 is TGCGCCAGCAGTCGGACTAGCGGGGGTCCCCAAGAGACCCAGTACTTC. As protein: CASSRTSGGPQETQYF.

The chain couples TRBV5-8 to TRBJ2-1; tentative D call: TRBD2 (5 bases). There are 15 residues in the CDR3. Trimming took off 1 base at V and 7 bases at J, with 15 bases between the two ends. Germline assignment: CDR1 SGHTS and CDR2 YDEGEE. As DNA, the CDR3 is TGTGCCAGCAGCTTGTTTGGGCTTACGGGAAATGAGCAGTTCTTC. Encoded protein: CASSLFGLTGNEQFF.

CDR3 nucleotide sequence: TGTGCCAGCAGCTTGGTGGGTACCGGGGAGCTGTTTTTT. Its translation: CASSLVGTGELFF. The rearrangement uses TRBV5-4 and TRBJ2-2; no clear D. Trimming stripped 0 bases from V and 5 bases from J, with 5 bases between. The CDR3 has 13 amino acids. Germline V lookup: CDR1 SGHNT, CDR2 YYREEE (reference sequence).